This T cell receptor beta chain was profiled in a study of blood T cell repertoires in COVID-19. Study as a whole: COVID-19 samples collected from the United States, Italy and Spain covered acute and convalescent phases. The cDNA or gDNA used as material had been derived from T cells, B-cell-depleted T cells, or PBMCs.

Germline V gene sequence: CDR1 LGHNT, CDR2 FRNRAP. This CDR3 spans 16 amino acids. Trimming stripped 0 bases from V and 0 bases from J, with 12 bases between. In the authors' workflow: Counts of nucleated cells, estimated from reference gene primer amplification, were obtained. This table comes from immunoSEQ multiplex PCR, and its TCRdb copy is limited to in-frame clones, with some not included. V and J calls and clone size are those listed in that table; D and trimming were worked out from the DNA. The sample includes approximately 300,000 clones, roughly nine tenths seen only once; the top ten take 2.2%.

The sequencing input was peripheral blood. This TCR was recovered from a woman between 50 and 59 years old who had recovered from COVID-19. This chain links TRBV12-5 with TRBJ2-7; weak D call: TRBD1 (5 bases). The CDR3 DNA sequence: TGTGCTAGTGGTTTGGTTGACAGATCCAGCTCCTACGAGCAGTACTTC. Its protein product is CASGLVDRSSSYEQYF.